Following are 13 T cell receptor beta chains from one sample sequenced in a study of CD8 T cells in Susac syndrome. cDNA came from around 0.5 to 1 ug RNA primed by random hexamers. TCRdb independently ran MiXCR on the immunoSEQ multiplex PCR reads; one entry per CDR3 protein. The sample consists of roughly 120,000 distinct CDR3 sequences, about 92% of them appearing once. The sequencing input was CD4+ T cells from PBMCs. These receptors all come from a human donor with multiple sclerosis.

The chain couples TRBV30 to TRBJ1-2; 10 bases agree with TRBD1. V shed 8 bases, J shed 4 bases, and the junction held 10 bases outside the gene matches. There are 14 residues in the CDR3. CDR1 and CDR2 from the germline V gene are GTSNPN and SVGIG (reference sequence). The chain's CDR3 is CARSQGQGGYGYTF. The DNA of the CDR3 is TGTGCCCGGTCCCAAGGACAGGGGGGCTATGGCTACACCTTC. Full variable domain (remainder filled in from reference TRBV30 and TRBJ1-2): SQTIHQWPATLVQPVGSPLSLECTVEGTSNPNLYWYRQAAGRGLQLLFYSVGIGQISSEVPQNLSASRPQDRQFILSSKKLLLSDSGFYLCARSQGQGGYGYTFGSGTRLTVV.

V usage is TRBV29-1 and J usage is TRBJ1-1; possibly TRBD1 for D (5 bases). With 6 bases removed from V and 5 bases from J, the gap between germline ends came to 16 bases. Per germline, CDR1 SQVTM and CDR2 ANQGSEA. The CDR3 runs 13 residues. The CDR3 DNA sequence: TGCAGCGTCCGAATAGCACGGGGGACTGAAGCTTTCTTT. Translating gives CSVRIARGTEAFF.

The chain employs TRBV2 and TRBJ2-7, with 7 bases that match TRBD1. CDR1 and CDR2 (germline): SNHLY, FYNNEI. V was pared by 6 bases and J by 4 bases, with 3 bases of the junction left unmatched. The CDR3 loop spans 12 amino acids. In DNA, the CDR3 is TGTGCCAGCAGGAGGGGGCAATACGAGCAGTACTTC. Residues: CASRRGQYEQYF.

This sequence joins TRBV5-4 and TRBJ1-1; D might be TRBD1 (6 bases). Germline CDR1 reads SGHNT; CDR2 reads YYREEE (reference sequence). CDR3 length: 15 amino acids. V lost 4 bases and J 1 base, leaving 14 bases between the germline ends. DNA for the CDR3: TGTGCCAGCAGCCTCCCAGGGGTGTCGAACACTGAAGCTTTCTTT. Amino acid sequence: CASSLPGVSNTEAFF.

The chain joins TRBV27 to TRBJ2-7, with D perhaps matching TRBD1 (6 bases). The CDR3 sequence is 14 residues long. Germline loops: CDR1 MNHEY, CDR2 SMNVEV (reference sequence). V was clipped by 5 bases and J by 2 bases, with 13 bases between them. CDR3 loop: CASSGRDTTYEQYF. CDR3 in DNA: TGTGCCAGCAGTGGCAGGGACACCACCTACGAGCAGTACTTC.

This clonotype showed up just once. The J gene is TRBJ1-5, the V gene TRBV7-2, with D possibly matching TRBD1 (6 bases). CDR1 is SGHTA, CDR2 FQGNSA, per germline. With 5 bases removed from V and 7 bases from J, the gap between germline ends came to 15 bases. The CDR3 has 14 amino acids. As DNA, the CDR3 is TGTGCCAGCAGCGATGGGTCAGGGGTGCAGCCCCAGCATTTT. Translated: CASSDGSGVQPQHF.

The rearrangement joins TRBV12-3 or TRBV12-4 to TRBJ2-5; 7 bases align to TRBD2. With 6 bases clipped from V and 3 bases from J, the junction kept 1 base outside the gene matches. The CDR3 has 12 amino acids. The CDR3 region is CASSGTKETQYF. The CDR3 DNA reads as TGTGCCAGCAGCGGGACTAAAGAGACCCAGTACTTC.

The chain recombines TRBV20-1 with TRBJ2-3; 9 bases match TRBD2. Trimming at V came to 6 bases and at J to 6 bases, leaving 22 bases not matched to a gene. The germline V gene encodes CDR1 DFQATT and CDR2 SNEGSKA (reference sequence). The CDR3 spans 18 residues. CDR3 loop: CSAPNSELWAGGPDTQYF. Written as DNA, the CDR3 is TGCAGTGCCCCCAACTCTGAACTCTGGGCGGGGGGGCCCGATACGCAGTATTTT.

CDR3 DNA sequence: TGTGCCAGCAGCGAATCGGGACAGGGGAACACTGAAGCTTTCTTT. As protein: CASSESGQGNTEAFF. The chain links TRBV9 to TRBJ1-1; 9 nucleotides line up with TRBD1. V was clipped by 3 bases and J by 1 base; unmatched bases: 4. Germline assignment: CDR1 SGDLS and CDR2 YYNGEE. The length of the CDR3 is 15 residues. The full variable domain, its missing parts supplied by reference TRBV9 and TRBJ1-1, is DSGVTQTPKHLITATGQRVTLRCSPRSGDLSVYWYQQSLDQGLQFLIQYYNGEERAKGNILERFSAQQFPDLHSELNLSSLELGDSALYFCASSESGQGNTEAFFGQGTRLTVV.

The genes are TRBV4-1 and TRBJ2-3, with a weak D call TRBD2 (5 bases). This CDR3 has 16 residues. The V and J ends lost 1 base and 4 bases respectively, with 15 bases between them. The germline CDR1 and CDR2 sequences are MGHRA and YSYEKL. CDR3 bases: TGCGCCAGCAGCCAAGTTGGCAGGAAGAGGGCAGATACGCAGTATTTT. The encoded protein is CASSQVGRKRADTQYF.

The rearrangement links TRBV20-1 to TRBJ2-7; TRBD2 agrees at 10 bases. Germline V gene sequence: CDR1 DFQATT, CDR2 SNEGSKA (reference sequence). V gave up 7 bases and J gave up 3 bases; unmatched junction bases: 9. The CDR3 consists of 14 residues. The DNA of the CDR3 is TGCAGTGTCATAAAGCGGGGGGGCGGCTACGAGCAGTACTTC. Its translation: CSVIKRGGGYEQYF.

The gene calls are TRBV18 and TRBJ2-2; D remains unclear. The length of the CDR3 is 14 residues. Trimming took off 3 bases at V and 0 bases at J, with 5 bases between the two ends. Germline V gene data show CDR1 as KGHSH and CDR2 as LQKENI. DNA for the CDR3: TGTGCCAGCTCACCGGGGACGAACACCGGGGAGCTGTTTTTT. Its translation is CASSPGTNTGELFF.

The CDR3 nucleotides read TGCAGTGCGCCAAAGGATGGATCGGGTAATGAAGCTTTCTTT. Translating it yields CSAPKDGSGNEAFF. The chain combines TRBV20-1 with TRBJ1-1; D is unclear. V was shortened by 6 bases and J by 7 bases, with 21 bases between the two germline ends. The germline V gene has CDR1 DFQATT and CDR2 SNEGSKA (reference sequence). The CDR3 runs to 14 residues.